The following is a TCR beta chain sequence with its context. This sample stems from a study of identical twins. Germline V gene sequence: CDR1 MNHEY, CDR2 SVGAGI. The length of the CDR3 is 14 residues. The trim removed 5 bases at V and 8 bases at J, leaving 10 bases unmatched. A universal primer site came from template switching; cDNA carried unique molecular identifiers. TCRdb itself ran the 5' RACE reads through MiXCR, one entry per CDR3 protein. The sample contains hundreds of thousands of distinct CDR3 sequences, less than 9% of which appear only once. The data also belong to a second study, concerning yellow fever vaccine responses in identical twins.

The sample consisted of memory (CD45RO+) T cells sorted from blood. The V gene is TRBV6-5, the J gene TRBJ1-2, with 8 bases identical to TRBD1. The TCR sequence derives from a woman between 18 and 29 years old in good health. DNA of the CDR3: TGTGCCAGCAGTCTCTCGGACAGGGAGAAGGGCTACACCTTC. It codes for CASSLSDREKGYTF.